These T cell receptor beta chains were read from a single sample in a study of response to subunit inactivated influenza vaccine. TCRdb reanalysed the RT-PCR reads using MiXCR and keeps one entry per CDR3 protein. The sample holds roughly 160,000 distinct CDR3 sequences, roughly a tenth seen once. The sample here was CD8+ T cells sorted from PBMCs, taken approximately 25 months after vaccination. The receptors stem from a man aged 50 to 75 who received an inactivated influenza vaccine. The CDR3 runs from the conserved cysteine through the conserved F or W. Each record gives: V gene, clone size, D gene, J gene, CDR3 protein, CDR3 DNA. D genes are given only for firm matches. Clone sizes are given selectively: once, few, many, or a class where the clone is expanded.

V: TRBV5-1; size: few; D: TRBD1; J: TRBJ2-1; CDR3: CASAIGQGSPTDYEQFF; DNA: TGCGCCAGCGCGATTGGACAGGGATCTCCGACCGACTATGAGCAGTTCTTC
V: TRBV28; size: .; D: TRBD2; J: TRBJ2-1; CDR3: CASSSSLAGFSYNEQFF; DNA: TGTGCCAGCAGTTCCTCTCTAGCGGGTTTCTCCTACAATGAGCAGTTCTTC
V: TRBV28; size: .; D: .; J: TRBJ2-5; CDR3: CASSRTGYQETQYF; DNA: TGTGCCAGCAGTCGGACTGGCTATCAAGAGACCCAGTACTTC
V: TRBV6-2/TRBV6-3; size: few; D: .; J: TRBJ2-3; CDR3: CASRSQSVPDTQYF; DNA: TGTGCCAGCAGGAGTCAAAGTGTCCCAGATACGCAGTATTTT
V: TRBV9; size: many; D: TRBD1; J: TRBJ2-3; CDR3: CASSVTGSPDTQYF; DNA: TGTGCCAGCAGCGTGACAGGGAGCCCAGATACGCAGTATTTT
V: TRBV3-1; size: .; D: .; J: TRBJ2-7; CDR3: CASSQASAGALEQYF; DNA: TGTGCCAGCAGCCAAGCGTCGGCGGGGGCTCTCGAGCAGTACTTC
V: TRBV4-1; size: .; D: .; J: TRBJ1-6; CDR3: CASSQAWRLNSPLHF; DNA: TGCGCCAGCAGCCAAGCGTGGAGGCTAAATTCACCCCTCCACTTT
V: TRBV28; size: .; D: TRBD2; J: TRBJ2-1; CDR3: CASSFLAGGGDNEQFF; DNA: TGTGCCAGCAGTTTTCTAGCGGGAGGCGGGGACAATGAGCAGTTCTTC
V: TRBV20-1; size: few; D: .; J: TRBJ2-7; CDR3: CSARDWPQTYEQYF; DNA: TGCAGTGCTAGAGATTGGCCACAAACCTACGAGCAGTACTTC
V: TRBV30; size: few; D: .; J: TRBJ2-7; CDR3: CAWSVGGYEQYF; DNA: TGTGCCTGGAGTGTTGGAGGGTACGAGCAGTACTTC
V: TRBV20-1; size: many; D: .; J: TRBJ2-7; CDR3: CSARDQGQEYEQYF; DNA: TGCAGTGCTAGAGATCAGGGCCAGGAGTACGAGCAGTACTTC
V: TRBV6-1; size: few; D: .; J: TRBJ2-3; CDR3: CASRLPTQGTDTQYF; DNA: TGTGCCAGCAGACTTCCCACCCAAGGCACAGATACGCAGTATTTT
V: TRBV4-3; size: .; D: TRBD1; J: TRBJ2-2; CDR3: CASSLLRQGNTGELFF; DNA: TGCGCCAGCAGCCTTTTACGACAGGGGAACACCGGGGAGCTGTTTTTT
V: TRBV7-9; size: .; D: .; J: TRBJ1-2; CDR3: CAGQQGGNDYGYTF; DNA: TGTGCCGGACAACAGGGTGGAAACGACTATGGCTACACCTTC
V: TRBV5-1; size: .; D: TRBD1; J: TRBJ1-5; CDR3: CASSITGGNQPQHF; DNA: TGCGCCAGCAGTATTACAGGGGGTAATCAGCCCCAGCATTTT
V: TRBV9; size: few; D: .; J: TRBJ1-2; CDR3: CASSGQGEGYTF; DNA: TGTGCCAGCAGCGGCCAGGGTGAGGGCTACACCTTC
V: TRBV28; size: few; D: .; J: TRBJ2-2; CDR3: CASSFQASGGTGELFF; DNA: TGTGCCAGCAGTTTTCAAGCCTCCGGTGGCACCGGGGAGCTGTTTTTT
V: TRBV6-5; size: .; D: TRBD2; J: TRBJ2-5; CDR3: CASSYTGLAGPEGTQYF; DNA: TGTGCCAGCAGTTACACTGGACTAGCGGGGCCAGAGGGGACCCAGTACTTC
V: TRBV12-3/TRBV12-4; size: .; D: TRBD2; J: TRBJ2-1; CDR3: CASSYGTSGTNEQFF; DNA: TGTGCCAGCAGCTACGGGACTAGCGGGACCAATGAGCAGTTCTTC
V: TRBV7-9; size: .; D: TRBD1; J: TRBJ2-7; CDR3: CASSPRNVRGLGEQYF; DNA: TGTGCCAGCAGCCCCCGGAACGTCAGGGGGCTCGGCGAGCAGTACTTC
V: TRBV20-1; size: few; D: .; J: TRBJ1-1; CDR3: CSARVLAYAMNTEAFF; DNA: TGCAGTGCTAGAGTACTGGCATACGCTATGAACACTGAAGCTTTCTTT
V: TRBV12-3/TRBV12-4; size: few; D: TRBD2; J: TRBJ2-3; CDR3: CASSPWAGGSEDTQYF; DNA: TGTGCCAGCAGTCCATGGGCGGGGGGTTCTGAGGATACGCAGTATTTT
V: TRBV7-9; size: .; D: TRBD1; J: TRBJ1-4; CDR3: CASSHRVQGVEKLFF; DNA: TGTGCCAGCAGCCACAGGGTTCAGGGGGTAGAAAAACTGTTTTTT
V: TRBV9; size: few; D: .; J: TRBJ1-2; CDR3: CASSVVSSYGYTF; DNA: TGTGCCAGCAGCGTAGTAAGTTCCTATGGCTACACCTTC
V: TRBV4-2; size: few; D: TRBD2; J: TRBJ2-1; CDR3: CASSPSGLAGKTSSYNEQFF; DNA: TGTGCCAGCAGCCCTTCTGGGCTAGCGGGCAAAACTAGCTCCTACAATGAGCAGTTCTTC
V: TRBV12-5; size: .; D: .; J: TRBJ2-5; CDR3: CASALGLTQETQYF; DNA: TGTGCTAGTGCCCTGGGACTTACACAAGAGACCCAGTACTTC
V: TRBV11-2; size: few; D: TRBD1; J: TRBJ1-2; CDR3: CASSLGQGPGYGYTF; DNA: TGTGCCAGCAGCTTAGGACAGGGCCCCGGCTATGGCTACACCTTC
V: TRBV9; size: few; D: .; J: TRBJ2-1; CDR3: CASSGGTIDEQFF; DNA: TGTGCCAGCAGCGGCGGGACAATTGATGAGCAGTTCTTC
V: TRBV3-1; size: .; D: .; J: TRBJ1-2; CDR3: CASSCFNYGYTF; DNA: TGTGCCAGCAGCTGTTTTAACTATGGCTACACCTTC
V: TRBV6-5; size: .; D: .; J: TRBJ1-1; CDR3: CASSSVGGIGNTEAFF; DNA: TGTGCCAGCAGTTCAGTAGGTGGGATTGGGAACACTGAAGCTTTCTTT
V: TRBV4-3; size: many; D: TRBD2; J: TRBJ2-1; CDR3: CASSQGTSGGVYNEQFF; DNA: TGCGCCAGCAGCCAAGGGACTAGCGGGGGGGTTTACAATGAGCAGTTCTTC
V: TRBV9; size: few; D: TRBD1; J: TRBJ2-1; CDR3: CASSSSGGDEQFF; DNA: TGTGCCAGCAGCTCATCAGGGGGCGATGAGCAGTTCTTC
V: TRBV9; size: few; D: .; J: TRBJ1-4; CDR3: CASSPGSSANEKLFF; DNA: TGTGCCAGCAGCCCGGGGTCATCGGCTAATGAAAAACTGTTTTTT
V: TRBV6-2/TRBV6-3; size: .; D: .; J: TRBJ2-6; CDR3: CASTQFRGPSGANVLTF; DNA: TGTGCCAGCACCCAGTTCCGAGGGCCGTCTGGGGCCAACGTCCTGACTTTC
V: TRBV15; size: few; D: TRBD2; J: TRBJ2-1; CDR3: CATSAGVVDEQFF; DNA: TGTGCCACCAGTGCGGGAGTTGTCGATGAGCAGTTCTTC
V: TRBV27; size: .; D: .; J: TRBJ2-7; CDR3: CASSSSSGTKSYEQYF; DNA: TGTGCCAGCAGTTCCTCGAGCGGGACAAAATCCTACGAGCAGTACTTC
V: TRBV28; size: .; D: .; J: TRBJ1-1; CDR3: CASSFPHGEVNTEAFF; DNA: TGTGCCAGCAGTTTCCCTCATGGGGAGGTGAACACTGAAGCTTTCTTT
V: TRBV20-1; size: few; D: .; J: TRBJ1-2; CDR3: CSAVRRQDNYGYTF; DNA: TGCAGTGCCGTAAGAAGACAGGATAACTATGGCTACACCTTC